This T cell receptor beta chain was obtained from a study of CD8+ T cells in alopecia areata. Germline CDR1 LNHDA, CDR2 SQIVND (reference sequence). CDR3 length equals 14 residues. Trimming cost V 5 bases and J 7 bases; bases outside gene matches: 8. Findings and limits, study-wide: Lesional scalp displayed greater clonality than normal scalp, most notably in alopecia totalis/universalis. When scalp samples are sequenced, resident alphabeta T cells of normal skin are also captured.

This clone was found a few times. Antigen specificity is unknown. Peripheral blood and lesional scalp punch biopsies were taken from alopecia areata patients. Sorted out of PBMCs were CD4+ T cells and CD8+ T cells. Sequencing templates came from extracted RNA that was reverse transcribed into cDNA. Measured with immunoSEQ multiplex PCR; TCRdb has only the in-frame clones, and not every one. The table includes 89,000 or so clones, roughly 51% detected once. The V and J genes are TRBV19 and TRBJ2-7; 10 nucleotides line up with TRBD2. The receptor was derived from a human donor with alopecia areata. Material: NKG2D-high CD8+ T cells sorted from blood. The CDR3 sequence is CASSVLAGPREQYF. The CDR3 DNA sequence: TGTGCCAGTAGTGTACTAGCGGGACCTCGAGAGCAGTACTTC.